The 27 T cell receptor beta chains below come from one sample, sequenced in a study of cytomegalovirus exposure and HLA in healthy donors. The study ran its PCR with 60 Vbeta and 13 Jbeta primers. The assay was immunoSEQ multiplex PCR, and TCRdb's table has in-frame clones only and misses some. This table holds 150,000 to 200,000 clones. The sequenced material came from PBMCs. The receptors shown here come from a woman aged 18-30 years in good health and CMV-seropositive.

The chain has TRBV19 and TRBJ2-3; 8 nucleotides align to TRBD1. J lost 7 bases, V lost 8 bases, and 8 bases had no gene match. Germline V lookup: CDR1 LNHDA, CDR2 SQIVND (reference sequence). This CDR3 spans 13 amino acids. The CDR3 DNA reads TGTGCCAGTGGGTCAGGGGGCTCAAATACGCAGTATTTT. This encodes CASGSGGSNTQYF.

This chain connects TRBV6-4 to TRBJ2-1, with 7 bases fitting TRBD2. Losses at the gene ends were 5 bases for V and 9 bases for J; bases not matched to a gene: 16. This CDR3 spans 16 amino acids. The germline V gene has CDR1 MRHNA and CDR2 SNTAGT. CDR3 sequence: CASSPTGLLSKGEQFF. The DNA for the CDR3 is TGTGCCAGCAGTCCTACGGGACTATTGTCCAAGGGTGAGCAGTTCTTC.

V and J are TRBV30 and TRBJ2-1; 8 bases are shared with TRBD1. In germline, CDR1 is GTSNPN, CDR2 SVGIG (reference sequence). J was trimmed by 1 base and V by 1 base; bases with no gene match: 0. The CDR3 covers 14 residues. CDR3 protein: CAWSGQGSYNEQFF. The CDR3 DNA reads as TGTGCCTGGAGTGGACAGGGGTCCTACAATGAGCAGTTCTTC.

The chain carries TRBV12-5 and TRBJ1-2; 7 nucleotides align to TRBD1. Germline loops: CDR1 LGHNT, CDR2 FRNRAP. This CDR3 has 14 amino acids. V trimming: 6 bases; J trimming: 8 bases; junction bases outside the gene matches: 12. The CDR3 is CASGNSTGKAGYTF. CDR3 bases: TGTGCTAGTGGGAATTCGACAGGGAAGGCGGGCTACACCTTC. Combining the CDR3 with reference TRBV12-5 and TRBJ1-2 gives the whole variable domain DARVTQTPRHKVTEMGQEVTMRCQPILGHNTVFWYRQTMMQGLELLAYFRNRAPLDDSGMPKDRFSAEMPDATLATLKIQPSEPRDSAVYFCASGNSTGKAGYTFGSGTRLTVV.

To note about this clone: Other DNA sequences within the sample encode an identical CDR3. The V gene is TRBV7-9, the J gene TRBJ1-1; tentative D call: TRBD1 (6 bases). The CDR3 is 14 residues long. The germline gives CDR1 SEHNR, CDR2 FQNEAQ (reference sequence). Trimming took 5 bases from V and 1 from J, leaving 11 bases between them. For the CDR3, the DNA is TGTGCCAGCAGCCTCGACAGGAAGAACACTGAAGCTTTCTTT. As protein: CASSLDRKNTEAFF.

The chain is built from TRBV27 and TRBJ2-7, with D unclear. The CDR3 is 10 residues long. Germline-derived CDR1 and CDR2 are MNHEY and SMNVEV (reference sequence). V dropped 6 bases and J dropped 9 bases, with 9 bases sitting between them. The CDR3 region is CASSPKRQYF. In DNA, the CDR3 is TGTGCCAGCAGCCCTAAGCGGCAGTACTTC.

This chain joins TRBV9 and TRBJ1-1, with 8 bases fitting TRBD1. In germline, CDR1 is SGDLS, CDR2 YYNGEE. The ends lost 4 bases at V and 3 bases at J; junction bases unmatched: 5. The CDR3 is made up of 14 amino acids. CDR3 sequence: CASSPTGVDTEAFF. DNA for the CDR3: TGTGCCAGCAGCCCGACAGGGGTTGACACTGAAGCTTTCTTT.

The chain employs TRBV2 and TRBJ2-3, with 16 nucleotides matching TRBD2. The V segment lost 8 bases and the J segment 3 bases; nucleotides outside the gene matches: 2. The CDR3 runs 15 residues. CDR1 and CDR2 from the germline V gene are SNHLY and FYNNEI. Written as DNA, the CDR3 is TGTGCCAGCGGGACTAGCGGGGGGGCAACAGATACGCAGTATTTT. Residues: CASGTSGGATDTQYF.

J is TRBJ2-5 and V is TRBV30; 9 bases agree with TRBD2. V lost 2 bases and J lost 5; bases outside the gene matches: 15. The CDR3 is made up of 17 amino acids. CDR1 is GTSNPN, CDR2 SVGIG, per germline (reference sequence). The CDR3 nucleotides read TGTGCCTGGAGTCCAACACGATTAGCGGGAGTGGGGGAGACCCAGTACTTC. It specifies CAWSPTRLAGVGETQYF.

In DNA form, the CDR3 reads TGTGCCAGCAGCTTAGTCTGGGACAGGGGATTCTACGAGCAGTACTTC. It yields the protein CASSLVWDRGFYEQYF. This rearrangement joins TRBV7-2 to TRBJ2-7; 10 bases agree with TRBD1. The germline CDR1 and CDR2 sequences are SGHTA and FQGNSA. CDR3 length: 16 amino acids. With V trimmed by 1 base and J by 3 bases, 6 bases remained unmatched.

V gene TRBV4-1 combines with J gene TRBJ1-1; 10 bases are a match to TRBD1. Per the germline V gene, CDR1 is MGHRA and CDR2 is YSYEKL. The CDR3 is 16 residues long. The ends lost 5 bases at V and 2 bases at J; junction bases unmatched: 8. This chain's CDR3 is CASSTRQGARNTEAFF. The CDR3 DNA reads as TGCGCCAGCAGCACACGACAGGGGGCACGAAACACTGAAGCTTTCTTT.

The chain's CDR3 is CASRPDYVAFGETQYF. DNA of the CDR3: TGTGCCAGCAGACCCGATTATGTAGCTTTTGGAGAGACCCAGTACTTC. This chain joins TRBV5-4 and TRBJ2-5; D unclear. The CDR3 is 16 residues long. V was shortened by 5 bases and J by 4 bases, with 21 bases between the two germline ends. Germline CDR1 is SGHNT and CDR2 is YYREEE (reference sequence). Variable domain in full (rest from reference TRBV5-4 and TRBJ2-5): ETGVTQSPTHLIKTRGQQVTLRCSSQSGHNTVSWYQQALGQGPQFIFQYYREEENGRGNFPPRFSGLQFPNYSSELNVNALELDDSALYLCASRPDYVAFGETQYFGPGTRLLVL.

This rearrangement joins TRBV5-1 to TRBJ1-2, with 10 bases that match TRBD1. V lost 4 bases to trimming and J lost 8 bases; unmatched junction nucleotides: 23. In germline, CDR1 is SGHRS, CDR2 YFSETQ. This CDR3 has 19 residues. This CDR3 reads CASSAGSGGTGEAPLGYTF. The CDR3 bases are TGCGCCAGCAGCGCCGGCTCCGGGGGGACAGGGGAAGCCCCTTTGGGCTACACCTTC.

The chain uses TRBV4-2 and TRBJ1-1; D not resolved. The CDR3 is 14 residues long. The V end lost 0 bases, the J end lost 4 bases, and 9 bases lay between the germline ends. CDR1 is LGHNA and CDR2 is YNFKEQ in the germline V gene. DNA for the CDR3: TGTGCCAGCAGCCAAGAGGGAGGGATCACTGAAGCTTTCTTT. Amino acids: CASSQEGGITEAFF.

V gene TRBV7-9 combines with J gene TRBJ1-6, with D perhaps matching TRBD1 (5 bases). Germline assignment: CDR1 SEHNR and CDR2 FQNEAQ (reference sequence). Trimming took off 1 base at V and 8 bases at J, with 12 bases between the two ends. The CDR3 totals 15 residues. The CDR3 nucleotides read TGTGCCAGCAGCTTAGGCAGGGTTAGTGATTCACCCCTCCACTTT. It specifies CASSLGRVSDSPLHF.

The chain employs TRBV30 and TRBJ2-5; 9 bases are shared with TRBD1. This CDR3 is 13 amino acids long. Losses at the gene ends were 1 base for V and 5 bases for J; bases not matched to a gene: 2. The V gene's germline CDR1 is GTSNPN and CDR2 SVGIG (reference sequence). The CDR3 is CAWSDRGLETQYF. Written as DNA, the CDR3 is TGTGCCTGGAGTGACAGGGGGCTGGAGACCCAGTACTTC.

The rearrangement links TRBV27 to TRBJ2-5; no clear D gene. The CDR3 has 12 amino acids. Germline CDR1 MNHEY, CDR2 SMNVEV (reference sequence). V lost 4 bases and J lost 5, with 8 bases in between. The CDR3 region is CASSSLGETQYF. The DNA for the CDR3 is TGTGCCAGCAGTTCCCTCGGGGAGACCCAGTACTTC.

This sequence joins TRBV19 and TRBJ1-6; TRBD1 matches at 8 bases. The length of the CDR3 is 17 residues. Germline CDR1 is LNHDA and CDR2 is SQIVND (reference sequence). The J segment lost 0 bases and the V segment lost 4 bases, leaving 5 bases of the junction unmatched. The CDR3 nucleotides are TGTGCCAGTAGTACGGGACAGGACCCCTCCTATAATTCACCCCTCCACTTT. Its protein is CASSTGQDPSYNSPLHF.

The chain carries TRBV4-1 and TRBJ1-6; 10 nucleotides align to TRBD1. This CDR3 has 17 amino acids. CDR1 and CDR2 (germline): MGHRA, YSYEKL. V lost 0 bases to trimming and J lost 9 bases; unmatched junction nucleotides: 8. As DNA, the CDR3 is TGCGCCAGCAGCCAAGATCCCGAGACAGGGGGCGCTTCACCCCTCCACTTT. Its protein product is CASSQDPETGGASPLHF.

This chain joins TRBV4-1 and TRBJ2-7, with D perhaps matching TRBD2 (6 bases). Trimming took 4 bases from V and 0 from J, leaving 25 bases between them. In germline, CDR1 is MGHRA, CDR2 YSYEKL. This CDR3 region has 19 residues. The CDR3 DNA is TGCGCCAGCAGCCGGTACAGAGCCACGGACCCACTAGCCTCCTACGAGCAGTACTTC. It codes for CASSRYRATDPLASYEQYF.

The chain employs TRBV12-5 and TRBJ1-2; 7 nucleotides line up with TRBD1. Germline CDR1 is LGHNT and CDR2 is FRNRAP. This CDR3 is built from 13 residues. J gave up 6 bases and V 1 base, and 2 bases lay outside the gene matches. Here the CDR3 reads CASGLGGTDGYTF. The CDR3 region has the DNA TGTGCTAGTGGTTTGGGGGGGACAGATGGCTACACCTTC.

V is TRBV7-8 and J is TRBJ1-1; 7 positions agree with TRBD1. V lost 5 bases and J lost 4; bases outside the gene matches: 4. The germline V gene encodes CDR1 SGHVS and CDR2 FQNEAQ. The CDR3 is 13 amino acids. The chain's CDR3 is CASSPPGGTEAFF. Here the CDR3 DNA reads TGTGCCAGCAGCCCACCAGGGGGCACTGAAGCTTTCTTT.

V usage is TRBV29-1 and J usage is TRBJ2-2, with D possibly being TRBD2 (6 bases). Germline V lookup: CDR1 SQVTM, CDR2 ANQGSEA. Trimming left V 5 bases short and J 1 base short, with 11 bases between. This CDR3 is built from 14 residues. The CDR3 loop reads CSVFYGGNTGELFF. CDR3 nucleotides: TGCAGCGTTTTCTACGGGGGGAACACCGGGGAGCTGTTTTTT.

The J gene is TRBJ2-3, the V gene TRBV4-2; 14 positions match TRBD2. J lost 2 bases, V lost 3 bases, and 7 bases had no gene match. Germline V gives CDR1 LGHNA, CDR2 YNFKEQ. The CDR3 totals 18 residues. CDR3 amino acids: CASSQGLAGVGYTDTQYF. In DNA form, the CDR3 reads TGTGCCAGCAGCCAGGGACTAGCGGGAGTGGGATACACAGATACGCAGTATTTT.

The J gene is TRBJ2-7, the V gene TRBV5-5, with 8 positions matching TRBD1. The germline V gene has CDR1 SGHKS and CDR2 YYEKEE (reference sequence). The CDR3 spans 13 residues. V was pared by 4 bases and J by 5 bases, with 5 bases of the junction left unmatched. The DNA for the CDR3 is TGTGCCAGCAGCGTGCAGGGGGCCGACGAGCAGTACTTC. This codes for CASSVQGADEQYF.

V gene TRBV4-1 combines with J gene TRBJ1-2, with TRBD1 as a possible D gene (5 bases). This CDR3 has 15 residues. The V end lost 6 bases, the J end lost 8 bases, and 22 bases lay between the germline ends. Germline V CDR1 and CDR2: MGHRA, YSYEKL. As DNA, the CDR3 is TGCGCCAGCAGTCCAACTCCCCTTGCAGGGAAGGGCTACACCTTC. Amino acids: CASSPTPLAGKGYTF.

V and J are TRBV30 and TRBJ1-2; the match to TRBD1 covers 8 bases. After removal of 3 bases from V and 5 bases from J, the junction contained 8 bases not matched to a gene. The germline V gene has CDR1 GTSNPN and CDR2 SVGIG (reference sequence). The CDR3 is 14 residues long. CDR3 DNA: TGTGCCTGGAGAGTGACAGGGGCCCATTATGGCTACACCTTC. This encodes CAWRVTGAHYGYTF.